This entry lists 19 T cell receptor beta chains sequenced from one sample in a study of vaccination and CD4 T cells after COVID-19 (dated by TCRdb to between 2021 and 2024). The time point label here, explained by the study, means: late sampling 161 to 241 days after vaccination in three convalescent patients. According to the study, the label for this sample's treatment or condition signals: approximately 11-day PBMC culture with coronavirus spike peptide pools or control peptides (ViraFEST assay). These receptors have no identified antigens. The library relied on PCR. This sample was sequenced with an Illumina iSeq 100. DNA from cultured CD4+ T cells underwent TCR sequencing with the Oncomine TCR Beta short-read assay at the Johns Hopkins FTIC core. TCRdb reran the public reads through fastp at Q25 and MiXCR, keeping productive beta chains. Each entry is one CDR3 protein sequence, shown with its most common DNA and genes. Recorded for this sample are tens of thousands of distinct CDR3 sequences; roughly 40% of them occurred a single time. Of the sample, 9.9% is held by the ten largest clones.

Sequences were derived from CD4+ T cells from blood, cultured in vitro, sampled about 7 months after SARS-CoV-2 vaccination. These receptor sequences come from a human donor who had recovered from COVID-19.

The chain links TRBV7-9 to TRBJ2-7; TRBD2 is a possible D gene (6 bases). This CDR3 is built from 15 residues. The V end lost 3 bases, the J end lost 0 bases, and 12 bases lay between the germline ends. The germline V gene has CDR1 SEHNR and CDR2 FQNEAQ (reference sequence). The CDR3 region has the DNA TGTGCCAGCAGCTTCAGCGGGCCTAGCTCCTACGAGCAGTACTTC. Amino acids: CASSFSGPSSYEQYF. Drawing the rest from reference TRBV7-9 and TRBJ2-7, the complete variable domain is DTGVSQNPRHKITKRGQNVTFRCDPISEHNRLYWYRQTLGQGPEFLTYFQNEAQLEKSRLLSDRFSAERPKGSFSTLEIQRTEQGDSAMYLCASSFSGPSSYEQYFGPGTRLTVT.

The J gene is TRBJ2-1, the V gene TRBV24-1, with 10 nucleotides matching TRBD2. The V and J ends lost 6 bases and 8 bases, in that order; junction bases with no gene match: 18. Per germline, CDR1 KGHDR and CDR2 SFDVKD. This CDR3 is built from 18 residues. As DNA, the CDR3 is TGTGCCACCAGTACCTACCGACCAGCGGGAGGGCCTAGAGATGAGCAGTTCTTC. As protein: CATSTYRPAGGPRDEQFF.

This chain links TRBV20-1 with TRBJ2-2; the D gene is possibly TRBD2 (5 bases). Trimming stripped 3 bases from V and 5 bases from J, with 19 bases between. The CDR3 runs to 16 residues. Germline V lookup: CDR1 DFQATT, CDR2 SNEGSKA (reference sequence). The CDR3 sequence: CSASTTERADTGELFF. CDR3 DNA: TGCAGTGCTAGTACGACGGAGCGAGCGGATACCGGGGAGCTGTTTTTT.

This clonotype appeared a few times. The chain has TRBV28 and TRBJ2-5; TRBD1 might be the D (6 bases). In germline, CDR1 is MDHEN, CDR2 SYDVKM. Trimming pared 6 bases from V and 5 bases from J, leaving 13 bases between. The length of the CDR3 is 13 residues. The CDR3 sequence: CASRSGVLETQYF. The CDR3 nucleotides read TGTGCCAGCAGATCAGGGGTGTTGGAGACCCAGTACTTC.

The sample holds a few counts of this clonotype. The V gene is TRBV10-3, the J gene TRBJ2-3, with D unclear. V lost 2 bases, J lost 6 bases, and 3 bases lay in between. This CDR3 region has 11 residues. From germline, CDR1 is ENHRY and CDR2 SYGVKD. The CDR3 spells CAISEGDTQYF. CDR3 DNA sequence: TGTGCCATCAGTGAGGGGGATACGCAGTATTTT.

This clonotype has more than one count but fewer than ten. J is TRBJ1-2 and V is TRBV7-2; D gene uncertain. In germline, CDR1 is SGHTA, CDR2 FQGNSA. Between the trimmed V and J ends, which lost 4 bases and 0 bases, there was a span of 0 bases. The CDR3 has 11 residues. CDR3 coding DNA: TGTGCCAGCAGCTCTAACTATGGCTACACCTTC. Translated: CASSSNYGYTF.

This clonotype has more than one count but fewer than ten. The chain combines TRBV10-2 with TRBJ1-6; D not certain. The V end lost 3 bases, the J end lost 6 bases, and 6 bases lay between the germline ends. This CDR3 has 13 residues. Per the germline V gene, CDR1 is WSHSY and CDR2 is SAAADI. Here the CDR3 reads CASSEDTNSPLHF. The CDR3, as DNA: TGCGCCAGCAGTGAAGACACTAATTCACCCCTCCACTTT.

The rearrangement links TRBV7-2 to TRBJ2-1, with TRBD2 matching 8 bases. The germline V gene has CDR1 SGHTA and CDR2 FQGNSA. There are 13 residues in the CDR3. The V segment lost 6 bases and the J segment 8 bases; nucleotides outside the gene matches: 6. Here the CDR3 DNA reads TGTGCCAGCAGGGCGGGAGGTCGGGATGAGCAGTTCTTC. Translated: CASRAGGRDEQFF. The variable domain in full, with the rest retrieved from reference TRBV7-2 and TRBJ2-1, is GAGVSQSPSNKVTEKGKDVELRCDPISGHTALYWYRQSLGQGLEFLIYFQGNSAPDKSGLPSDRFSAERTGGSVSTLTIQRTQQEDSAVYLCASRAGGRDEQFFGPGTRLTVL.

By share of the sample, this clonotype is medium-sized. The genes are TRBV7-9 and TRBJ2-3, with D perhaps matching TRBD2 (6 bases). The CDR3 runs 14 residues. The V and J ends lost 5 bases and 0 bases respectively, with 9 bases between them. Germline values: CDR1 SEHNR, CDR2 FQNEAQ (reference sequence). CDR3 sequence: CASSPSGSTDTQYF. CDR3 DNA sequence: TGTGCCAGCAGCCCCAGCGGGAGCACAGATACGCAGTATTTT. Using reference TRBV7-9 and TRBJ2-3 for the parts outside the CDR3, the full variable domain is DTGVSQNPRHKITKRGQNVTFRCDPISEHNRLYWYRQTLGQGPEFLTYFQNEAQLEKSRLLSDRFSAERPKGSFSTLEIQRTEQGDSAMYLCASSPSGSTDTQYFGPGTRLTVL.

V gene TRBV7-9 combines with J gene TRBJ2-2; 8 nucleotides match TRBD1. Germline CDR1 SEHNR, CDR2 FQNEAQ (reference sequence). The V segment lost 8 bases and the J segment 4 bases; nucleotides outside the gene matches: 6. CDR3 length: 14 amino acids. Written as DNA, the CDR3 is TGTGCCAGCGCGACAGGGGACATCACCGGGGAGCTGTTTTTT. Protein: CASATGDITGELFF. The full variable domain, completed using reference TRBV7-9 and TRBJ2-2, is DTGVSQNPRHKITKRGQNVTFRCDPISEHNRLYWYRQTLGQGPEFLTYFQNEAQLEKSRLLSDRFSAERPKGSFSTLEIQRTEQGDSAMYLCASATGDITGELFFGEGSRLTVL.

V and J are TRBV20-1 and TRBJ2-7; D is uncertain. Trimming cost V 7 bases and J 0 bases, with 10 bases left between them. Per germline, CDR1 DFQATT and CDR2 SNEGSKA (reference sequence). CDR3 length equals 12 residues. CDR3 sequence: CSGLMSSYEQYF. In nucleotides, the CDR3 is TGCAGTGGACTTATGAGCTCCTACGAGCAGTACTTC.

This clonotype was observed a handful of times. The CDR3 coding sequence is TGTGCCAGCCAAAACGCGAGGCAGGGCGGGCAGCCCCAGCATTTT. Translating gives CASQNARQGGQPQHF. The chain couples TRBV19 to TRBJ1-5, with a possible D match to TRBD1 (5 bases). The V and J ends lost 9 bases and 7 bases respectively, with 22 bases between them. The CDR3 has 15 residues. Germline CDR1 LNHDA, CDR2 SQIVND (reference sequence).

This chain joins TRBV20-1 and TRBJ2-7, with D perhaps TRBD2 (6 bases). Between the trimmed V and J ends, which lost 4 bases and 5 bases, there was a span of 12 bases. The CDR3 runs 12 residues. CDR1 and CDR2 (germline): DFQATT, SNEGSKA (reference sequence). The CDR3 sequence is CSATEGLNEQYF. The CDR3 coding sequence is TGCAGTGCTACGGAGGGGCTGAACGAGCAGTACTTC.

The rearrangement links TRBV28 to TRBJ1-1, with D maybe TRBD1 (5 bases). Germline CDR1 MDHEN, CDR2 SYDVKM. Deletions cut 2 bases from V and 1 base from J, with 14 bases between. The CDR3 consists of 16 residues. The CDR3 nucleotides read TGTGCCAGCAGTTTAATCCCAGGGTCCGGGAACACTGAAGCTTTCTTT. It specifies CASSLIPGSGNTEAFF.

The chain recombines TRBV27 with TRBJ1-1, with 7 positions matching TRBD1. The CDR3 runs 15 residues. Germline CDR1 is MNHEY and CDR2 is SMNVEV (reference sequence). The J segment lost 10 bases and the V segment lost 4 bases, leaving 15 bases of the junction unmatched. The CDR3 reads CASSSPRQGGLGAFF. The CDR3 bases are TGTGCCAGCAGTTCCCCCCGGCAGGGGGGCCTGGGAGCTTTCTTT.

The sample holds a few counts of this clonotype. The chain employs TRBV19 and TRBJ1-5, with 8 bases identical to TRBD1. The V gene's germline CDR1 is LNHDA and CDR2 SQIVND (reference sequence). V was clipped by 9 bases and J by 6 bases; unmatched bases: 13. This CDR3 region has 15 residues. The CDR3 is CASHDGSGGSQPQHF. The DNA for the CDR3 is TGTGCCAGCCATGACGGGTCAGGGGGCTCTCAGCCCCAGCATTTT.

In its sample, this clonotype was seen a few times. CDR3 region: CASSLSGIGVETQYF. The DNA of the CDR3 is TGTGCCAGCAGCTTAAGTGGGATCGGGGTAGAGACCCAGTACTTC. The rearrangement joins TRBV7-3 to TRBJ2-5, with D perhaps matching TRBD2 (5 bases). The germline V gene has CDR1 SGHTA and CDR2 FQGTGA. There are 15 residues in the CDR3. V was pared by 1 base and J by 4 bases, with 13 bases between.

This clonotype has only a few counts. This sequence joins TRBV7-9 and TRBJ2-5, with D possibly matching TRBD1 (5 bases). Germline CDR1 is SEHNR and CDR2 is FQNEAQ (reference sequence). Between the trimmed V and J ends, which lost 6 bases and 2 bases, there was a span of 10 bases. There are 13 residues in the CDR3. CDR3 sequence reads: CASRDKVQETQYF. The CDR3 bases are TGTGCCAGCAGGGACAAGGTTCAAGAGACCCAGTACTTC.

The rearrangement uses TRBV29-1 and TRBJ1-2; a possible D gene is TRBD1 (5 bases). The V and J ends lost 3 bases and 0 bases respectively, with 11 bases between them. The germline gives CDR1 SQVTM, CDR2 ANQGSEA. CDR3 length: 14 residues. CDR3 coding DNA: TGCAGCGTTGACCTTTGGGACGCTAACTATGGCTACACCTTC. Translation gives CSVDLWDANYGYTF.